This TCR beta chain was retrieved from a study of blood T cell repertoires in COVID-19. Overall study context: Sites across the United States, Italy and Spain contributed samples from acute and convalescent COVID-19. Sources were T cells, B-cell-depleted T cells, or PBMCs; the material itself was cDNA or gDNA.

Authors' analysis steps: Estimates of nucleated cell counts were drawn from the amplification of reference gene primers. The data were produced by immunoSEQ multiplex PCR, yet TCRdb's version contains in-frame clones alone and is incomplete. That table gives V, J and clone size, and the DNA gave D and trimming. The table includes nearly 50,000 clones, about 84% detected once. J gave up 6 bases and V 4 bases, and 10 bases lay outside the gene matches. The CDR3 totals 15 residues. Germline values: CDR1 KGHSH, CDR2 LQKENI. Sequencing was done on a sample of peripheral blood. V gene TRBV18 combines with J gene TRBJ1-2; 8 positions match TRBD1. The clonotype comes from a woman aged 55-70 years with acute or convalescent COVID-19. In nucleotides, the CDR3 is TGTGCCAGCTCACAGGGGACAGGCGCCCCCGATGGCTACACCTTC. Translating gives CASSQGTGAPDGYTF.